Listed below are T cell receptor beta chains from one sample, sequenced in a study of identical twins. MiXCR, run by TCRdb on the 5' RACE reads, gives a single entry per CDR3 protein. The sample has approximately 890,000 distinct CDR3 sequences, more than 9% seen once. The sample was also linked to a second study, of yellow fever vaccine responses in identical twins.

The specimen was PBMCs. The origin of the receptors is a woman younger than 30 in good health. CDR3s include the opening cysteine and the closing phenylalanine or tryptophan. Fields, in order: D gene, clone size, J gene, V gene, CDR3 DNA, CDR3 protein. D genes are given only for firm matches. Expanded clones get a size class; other rows say once, few or many, or leave the size out.

>TRBD1|few|TRBJ1-2|TRBV11-2
TGTGCCAGCAGCTTAGGCCGGGACAGGGGCCCGTGGGGCTACACCTTC
CASSLGRDRGPWGYTF
>-|many|TRBJ1-4|TRBV20-1
TGCAGTGCCAGAGATTCAGGGAGTAATGAAAAACTGTTTTTT
CSARDSGSNEKLFF
>-|-|TRBJ2-7|TRBV4-1
TGCGCCAGCAGCCAAGATGGGTCAGGGGCGATCGACGAGCAGTACTTC
CASSQDGSGAIDEQYF
>TRBD2|-|TRBJ2-3|TRBV10-2
TGCGCCAGCAGTGAAGACGGGGGGGCATTGGATACGCAGTATTTT
CASSEDGGALDTQYF
>-|-|TRBJ2-5|TRBV29-1
TGCAGCGTTGAAGATTTATTGGTCAAGGGGGAGGACCAGGAGACCCAGTACTTC
CSVEDLLVKGEDQETQYF
>TRBD2|few|TRBJ2-3|TRBV7-2
TGTGCCAGCAGCCAGGGACTAGCGGTAGTTGGGACAGATACGCAGTATTTT
CASSQGLAVVGTDTQYF
>TRBD1|few|TRBJ2-4|TRBV3-1
TGTGCCAGCAGCCAAGAAGGGACAGGTACAAAAAACATTCAGTACTTC
CASSQEGTGTKNIQYF
>-|-|TRBJ2-7|TRBV10-3
TGTGCCATCAGTGATTCTAGGGGGATAGTGGACCAGTACTTC
CAISDSRGIVDQYF
>-|few|TRBJ2-3|TRBV7-3
TGTGCCAGCAGCTTAAATTCCCCCGGGAACACAGATACGCAGTATTTT
CASSLNSPGNTDTQYF
>TRBD1|many|TRBJ1-5|TRBV4-1
TGCGCCAGCAGCCCCCGACAGGGGACAAATCAGCCCCAGCATTTT
CASSPRQGTNQPQHF
>-|-|TRBJ2-1|TRBV7-9
TGTGCCAGCAGCTCCGCCCAGGGTTCCTACAATGAGCAGTTCTTC
CASSSAQGSYNEQFF
>TRBD2|many|TRBJ2-7|TRBV5-1
TGCGCCAGCAGCTCCGGGACTAGTGGTCTCGACGAGCAGTACTTC
CASSSGTSGLDEQYF
>-|-|TRBJ2-4|TRBV12-3/TRBV12-4
TGTGCCAGCAGTTTTCGGACAGCCAAAAACATTCAGTACTTC
CASSFRTAKNIQYF
>TRBD1|-|TRBJ1-2|TRBV7-9
TGTGCCAGCAGCTTAGGGACAGGGGGCGCGGATGGCTACACCTTC
CASSLGTGGADGYTF
>-|-|TRBJ2-2|TRBV3-1
TGTGCCAGCAGCCCGCGGACTACCTCTGACACCGGGGAGCTGTTTTTT
CASSPRTTSDTGELFF
>-|-|TRBJ1-2|TRBV4-1
TGCGCCAGCAGCCTACGACAGGCCCCTTTCAGGGACTATGGCTACACCTTC
CASSLRQAPFRDYGYTF
>-|-|TRBJ2-1|TRBV7-9
TGTGCCAGCAGCTTACTCGTCTCCGGGGGCAATGAGCAGTTCTTC
CASSLLVSGGNEQFF
>-|many|TRBJ1-6|TRBV5-1
TGCGCCAGCAGCTTCGGGGAATATAATTCACCCCTCCACTTT
CASSFGEYNSPLHF
>TRBD2|few|TRBJ2-5|TRBV10-3
TGTGCCATCGGGGGGGTTGAGGAGACCCAGTACTTC
CAIGGVEETQYF
>TRBD1|few|TRBJ2-7|TRBV19
TGTGCCAGTAGAGCCGCAGGACAGGGCCTATACGAGCAGTACTTC
CASRAAGQGLYEQYF
>TRBD2|-|TRBJ2-3|TRBV4-1
TGCGCCAGCAGCCAATCCGGGACTAGCGGGGGCACAGATACGCAGTATTTT
CASSQSGTSGGTDTQYF
>TRBD1|-|TRBJ2-5|TRBV20-1
TGCAGTGCTAGAGATCTTTGGGACAGGGGGCTTGGAGAGACCCAGTACTTC
CSARDLWDRGLGETQYF
>-|-|TRBJ2-7|TRBV6-5
TGTGCCAGCAGTTTCGGAGCGGAGCCCGTCCTCTACGAGCAGTACTTC
CASSFGAEPVLYEQYF
>-|few|TRBJ2-6|TRBV7-3
TGTGCCAGCAGCTTAAAGGGGGCTGGGGCCAACGTCCTGACTTTC
CASSLKGAGANVLTF
>-|-|TRBJ1-1|TRBV7-9
TGTGCCAGCAGCTTTGGCAGCTGGGACACTGAAGCTTTCTTT
CASSFGSWDTEAFF
>-|-|TRBJ2-3|TRBV27
TGTGCCAGCAGTTCCCTGTTTCCCGCTGGCGCAGATACGCAGTATTTT
CASSSLFPAGADTQYF
>TRBD1|many|TRBJ2-3|TRBV24-1
TGTGCCACCAGTGAACACGGGACAGGTGTAGATACGCAGTATTTT
CATSEHGTGVDTQYF
>TRBD1|-|TRBJ1-2|TRBV5-1
TGCGCCAGCAGGGCACCGTGGGGAATAGGACAGGACGACACCAGCTATGGCTACACCTTC
CASRAPWGIGQDDTSYGYTF
>-|-|TRBJ2-2|TRBV4-1
TGCGCCAGCAGCCCGCGTCTGGGAGGCGGGAACACCGGGGAGCTGTTTTTT
CASSPRLGGGNTGELFF
>-|-|TRBJ1-5|TRBV2
TGTGCCAGCAGTATAGAAGGACGGGGCAATCAGCCCCAGCATTTT
CASSIEGRGNQPQHF
>TRBD1|-|TRBJ1-2|TRBV20-1
TGCAGTGCTAGAGAGAGACAGGGCGGGAACTATGGCTACACCTTC
CSARERQGGNYGYTF
>-|-|TRBJ2-5|TRBV12-3/TRBV12-4
TGTGCCAGCAGTTTATGGACAGAGGGTAAAGAGACCCAGTACTTC
CASSLWTEGKETQYF
>TRBD2|-|TRBJ2-3|TRBV9
TGTGCCAGCAGCAACCTAGCGGGGGGGCCCACAGATACGCAGTATTTT
CASSNLAGGPTDTQYF
>TRBD1|-|TRBJ2-1|TRBV28
TGTGCCAGCAGTTCAGCCGGGACAGGCCAGGGCAATGAGCAGTTCTTC
CASSSAGTGQGNEQFF
>TRBD1|-|TRBJ1-1|TRBV18
TGTGCCAGCTCACCACGGGAGGGAAAGTATGGGACAGGCATGAACACTGAAGCTTTCTTT
CASSPREGKYGTGMNTEAFF
>-|few|TRBJ2-1|TRBV29-1
TGCAGCGTTGAAGGCGCGGGTACAATCTCCTACAATGAGCAGTTCTTC
CSVEGAGTISYNEQFF
>-|few|TRBJ2-2|TRBV4-1
TGCGCCAGCAGGACAGGGAGGGACACCGGGGAGCTGTTTTTT
CASRTGRDTGELFF
>TRBD2|-|TRBJ2-1|TRBV12-3/TRBV12-4
TGTGCCAGCAGTTCCTCGGGACTAATGAGCAATGAGCAGTTCTTC
CASSSSGLMSNEQFF
>-|-|TRBJ2-5|TRBV5-1
TGCGCCAGCAGCTTGAGTACAGGGAGCGTGGAGACCCAGTACTTC
CASSLSTGSVETQYF
>TRBD1|few|TRBJ2-1|TRBV4-1
TGCGCCAGCAGCCAAGGGACAGGGGGCACTGAGCAGTTCTTC
CASSQGTGGTEQFF
>-|many|TRBJ2-3|TRBV15
TGTGCCACCAGCAGAGATGGTCAGGAGATGCGCACAGATACGCAGTATTTT
CATSRDGQEMRTDTQYF
>TRBD2|-|TRBJ2-7|TRBV19
TGTGCCAGCAGACTAGCGGGAGCAGGGGATCCCTACGAGCAGTACTTC
CASRLAGAGDPYEQYF
>-|few|TRBJ2-2|TRBV5-1
TGCGCCAGCAGCTTGCAGGGTCACCGAGGTCGGGACGGGGAGCTGTTTTTT
CASSLQGHRGRDGELFF
>TRBD1|many|TRBJ2-5|TRBV5-1
TGCGCCAGCAGCTCGGACAGGGTTGGGGAGACCCAGTACTTC
CASSSDRVGETQYF
>-|many|TRBJ1-4|TRBV5-1
TGCGCCAGCAGCTCTCAGCCGGGACACGGAGAAAAACTGTTTTTT
CASSSQPGHGEKLFF
>-|-|TRBJ1-2|TRBV6-1
TGTGCCAGCAGTGCAGGGGCTACCAACTATGGCTACACCTTC
CASSAGATNYGYTF
>TRBD1|few|TRBJ1-1|TRBV12-3/TRBV12-4
TGTGCCAGCAGTCGCACAGGGGGCTGGGCTGAAGCTTTCTTT
CASSRTGGWAEAFF
>-|-|TRBJ1-1|TRBV2
TGTGCCAGCTCCATCATAGGGTCTGGCACTGAAGCTTTCTTT
CASSIIGSGTEAFF
>-|few|TRBJ1-1|TRBV4-1
TGCGCCAGCAGCCAGGGCCTGAGCAGGACGAACACTGAAGCTTTCTTT
CASSQGLSRTNTEAFF
>-|-|TRBJ2-1|TRBV4-1
TGCGCCAGCAGCCAACCGCGGGGATGGGATGAGCAGTTCTTC
CASSQPRGWDEQFF
>-|-|TRBJ1-1|TRBV27
TGTGCCAGCAGTCCCCCAGGAGGGGTGGCTTTCTTT
CASSPPGGVAFF
>TRBD2|-|TRBJ2-3|TRBV11-3
TGTGCCAGCAGCCCCGGGACTAGCGGGGGGTTCGCAGATACGCAGTATTTT
CASSPGTSGGFADTQYF
>TRBD1|few|TRBJ1-5|TRBV19
TGTGCCAGTAGGGGGACAGGGGCGAGCAATCAGCCCCAGCATTTT
CASRGTGASNQPQHF